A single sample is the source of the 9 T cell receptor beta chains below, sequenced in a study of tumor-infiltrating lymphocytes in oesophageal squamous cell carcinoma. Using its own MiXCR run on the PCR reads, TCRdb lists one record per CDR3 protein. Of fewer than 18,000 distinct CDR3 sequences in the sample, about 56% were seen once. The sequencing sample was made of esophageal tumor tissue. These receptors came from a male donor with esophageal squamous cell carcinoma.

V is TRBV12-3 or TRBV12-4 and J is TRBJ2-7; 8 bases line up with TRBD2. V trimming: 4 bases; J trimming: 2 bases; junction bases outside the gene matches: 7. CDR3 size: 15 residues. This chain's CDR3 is CASSSGGTSTYEQYF. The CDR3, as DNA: TGTGCCAGCAGTTCTGGGGGGACTAGTACCTACGAGCAGTACTTC.

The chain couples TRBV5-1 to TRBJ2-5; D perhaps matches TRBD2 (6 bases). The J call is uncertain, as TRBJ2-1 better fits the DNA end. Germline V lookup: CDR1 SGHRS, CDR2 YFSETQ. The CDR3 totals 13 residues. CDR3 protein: CASSGGTRNEQFF. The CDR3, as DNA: TGCGCCAGCAGTGGCGGGACCCGCAATGAGCAGTTCTTC.

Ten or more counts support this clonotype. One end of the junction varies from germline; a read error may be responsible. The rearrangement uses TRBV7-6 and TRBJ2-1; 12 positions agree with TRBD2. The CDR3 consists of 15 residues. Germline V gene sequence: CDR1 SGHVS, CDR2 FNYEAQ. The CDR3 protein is CASSPTSGGYNEQFF. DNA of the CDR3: TGTGCTAGCAGCCCGACTAGCGGGGGTTACAATGAGCAGTTCTTC. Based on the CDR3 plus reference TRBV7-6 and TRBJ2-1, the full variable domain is GAGVSQSPRYKVTKRGQDVALRCDPISGHVSLYWYRQALGQGPEFLTYFNYEAQQDKSGLPNDRFSAERPEGSISTLTIQRTEQRDSAMYRCASSPTSGGYNEQFFGPGTRLTVL.

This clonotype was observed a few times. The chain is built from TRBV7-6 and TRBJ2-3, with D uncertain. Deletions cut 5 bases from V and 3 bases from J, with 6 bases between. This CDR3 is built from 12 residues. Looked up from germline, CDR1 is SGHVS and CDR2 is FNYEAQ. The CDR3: CASSGETDTQYF. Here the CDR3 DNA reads TGTGCCAGCAGCGGAGAGACAGATACGCAGTATTTT.

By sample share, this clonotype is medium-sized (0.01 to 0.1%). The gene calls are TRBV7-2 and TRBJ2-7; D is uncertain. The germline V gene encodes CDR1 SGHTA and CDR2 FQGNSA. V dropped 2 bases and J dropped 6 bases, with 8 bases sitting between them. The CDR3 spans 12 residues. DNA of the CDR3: TGTGCCAGCAGCTTACGAATCGGCGAGCAGTACTTC. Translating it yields CASSLRIGEQYF.

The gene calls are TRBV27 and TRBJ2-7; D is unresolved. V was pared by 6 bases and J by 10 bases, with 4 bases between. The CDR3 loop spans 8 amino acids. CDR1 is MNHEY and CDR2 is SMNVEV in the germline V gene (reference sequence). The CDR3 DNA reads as TGTGCCAGCAGGGGCCAGTACTTC. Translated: CASRGQYF.

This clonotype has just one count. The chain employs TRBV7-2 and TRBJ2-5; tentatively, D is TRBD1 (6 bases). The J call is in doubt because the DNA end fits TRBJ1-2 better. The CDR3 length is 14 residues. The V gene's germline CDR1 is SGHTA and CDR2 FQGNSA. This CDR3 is CASSFGQHNYGYTF. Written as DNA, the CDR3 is TGTGCCAGCAGCTTCGGACAGCACAACTATGGCTACACCTTC.

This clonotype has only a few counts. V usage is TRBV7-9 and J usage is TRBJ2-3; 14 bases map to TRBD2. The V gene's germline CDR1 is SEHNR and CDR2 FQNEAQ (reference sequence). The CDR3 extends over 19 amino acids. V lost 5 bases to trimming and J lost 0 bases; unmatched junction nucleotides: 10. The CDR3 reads CASSPRLAGGSSSTDTQYF. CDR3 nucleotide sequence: TGTGCCAGCAGCCCGCGACTAGCGGGAGGGTCGTCTAGCACAGATACGCAGTATTTT. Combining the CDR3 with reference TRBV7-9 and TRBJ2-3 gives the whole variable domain DTGVSQNPRHKITKRGQNVTFRCDPISEHNRLYWYRQTLGQGPEFLTYFQNEAQLEKSRLLSDRFSAERPKGSFSTLEIQRTEQGDSAMYLCASSPRLAGGSSSTDTQYFGPGTRLTVL.

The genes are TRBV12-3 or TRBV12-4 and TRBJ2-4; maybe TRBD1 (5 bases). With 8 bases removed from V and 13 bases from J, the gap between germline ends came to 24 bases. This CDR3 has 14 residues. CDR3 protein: CASVPSRGAREQYF. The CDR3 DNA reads TGTGCCAGCGTCCCCTCTAGGGGCGCGCGAGAGCAGTACTTC.